Ten or more counts support the clone carrying this T cell receptor (beta chain). This sample is part of a study of human T cells and chemical hapten exposure. Overall study: Researchers reported sensitizing a roughly 2 cm by roughly 2 cm upper inner arm skin site with 2% DPC. Alopecia areata, totalis or universalis affected patients, mainly female.

Time point reported: patch test 2, 6 weeks after DPC sensitization. The treatment is: therapeutic diphenylcyclopropenone sensitization with weekly scalp DPC. Whole blood, unfractionated, served as the material for total RNA extraction. With 6 bases removed from V and 6 bases from J, the gap between germline ends came to 15 bases. Germline loops: CDR1 SGHAT, CDR2 FQNNGV. The CDR3 extends over 14 amino acids. Unique molecular identifiers were attached to individual cDNA molecules during library preparation. TCRdb redid the calling of the RACE reads with MiXCR, one entry per CDR3 protein. The sample lists some 150,000 distinct CDR3 sequences, around 11% seen once, with roughly 1.4% in the top ten.

The TCR originated in a woman in her forties or fifties with alopecia areata. Some clones in this sample may be carry-over from other donors' samples. The V gene is TRBV11-2, the J gene TRBJ2-1, with D perhaps matching TRBD2 (6 bases). Sequencing used whole blood, obtained in connection with sensitization to the hapten diphenylcyclopropenone (DPC). The CDR3 reads CASSFLTSSNEQFF. In DNA form, the CDR3 reads TGTGCCAGCAGTTTCCTCACTAGCTCCAATGAGCAGTTCTTC. The full variable domain, in which reference TRBV11-2 and TRBJ2-1 provide the parts outside the CDR3, is EAGVAQSPRYKIIEKRQSVAFWCNPISGHATLYWYQQILGQGPKLLIQFQNNGVVDDSQLPKDRFSAERLKGVDSTLKIQPAKLEDSAVYLCASSFLTSSNEQFFGPGTRLTVL.